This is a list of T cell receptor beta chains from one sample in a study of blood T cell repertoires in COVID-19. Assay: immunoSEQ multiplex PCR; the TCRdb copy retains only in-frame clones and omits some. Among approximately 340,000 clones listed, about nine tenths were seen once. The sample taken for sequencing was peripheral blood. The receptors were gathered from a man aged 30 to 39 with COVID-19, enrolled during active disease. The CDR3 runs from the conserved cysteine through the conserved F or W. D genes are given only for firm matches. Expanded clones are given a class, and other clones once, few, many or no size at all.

TGTGCCAGCAGCTTGGGCGATTATCTGGGACAGGGGGCAAATGGCTACACCTTC CASSLGDYLGQGANGYTF TRBD1 TRBJ1-2 TRBV5-5 once
TGTGCCAGCAGTCGGGGGACAGGGCTAGAGACCCAGTACTTC CASSRGTGLETQYF TRBD1 TRBJ2-5 TRBV6-5 NA
TGTGCCAGCAGCTCCCTAGGACTAGCGGGAGGGGCGTACCAAGAGACCCAGTACTTC CASSSLGLAGGAYQETQYF TRBD2 TRBJ2-5 TRBV5-6 NA
TGTGCCAGCAGCCAATTCTGCTTCGGCATTTGGTTAAGGACTAGCGGCTACGAGCAGTACTTC CASSQFCFGIWLRTSGYEQYF TRBD2 TRBJ2-7 TRBV3-1/TRBV3-2 once
TGTGCCAGCAGTTACGTCGGTATTAACTATGGCTACACCTTC CASSYVGINYGYTF NA TRBJ1-2 TRBV6-5 NA
TGTGCCAGCAGCCTACCCCAGGGGGCCTACACTGAAGCTTTCTTT CASSLPQGAYTEAFF TRBD1 TRBJ1-1 TRBV13 NA
TGCGCCAGCAGCCCAGGACAGATACAAGAGACCCAGTACTTC CASSPGQIQETQYF NA TRBJ2-5 TRBV5-1 NA
TGTGCCAGCAGCTTTGGGTTAAGCGGGAACACCGGGGAGCTGTTTTTT CASSFGLSGNTGELFF NA TRBJ2-2 TRBV5-6 NA
TGTGCCAGCAGTTCCGGACAGCCGCCCTACGAGCAGTACTTC CASSSGQPPYEQYF NA TRBJ2-7 TRBV5-4 NA
TGTGCCAGCAGCTTGCGAGCCCCCTATGGCTACACCTTC CASSLRAPYGYTF NA TRBJ1-2 TRBV5-6 NA
TGTGCCAGCAGCCTTACTAGCGGGGGGGCCTGGGAGACCCAGTACTTC CASSLTSGGAWETQYF TRBD2 TRBJ2-5 TRBV7-2 NA
TGCAGCGTTAATAAGGGACAGCGCACAGATACGCAGTATTTT CSVNKGQRTDTQYF TRBD1 TRBJ2-3 TRBV29-1 NA
TGCGCCAGCAGTGGACAGGGAAACTATGGCTACACCTTC CASSGQGNYGYTF TRBD1 TRBJ1-2 TRBV5-1 NA
TGTGCCACCAGGTTCGGGGGACAGGTCACAGATACGCAGTATTTT CATRFGGQVTDTQYF TRBD1 TRBJ2-3 TRBV15 NA
TGTGCCACCCGCCGGGGAGGGTTGCATTCACCCCTCCACTTT CATRRGGLHSPLHF NA TRBJ1-6 TRBV5-6 NA
TGTGCCAGCAGTTTCGAGTATCCAGGGGTCAGGATAGATACGCAGTATTTT CASSFEYPGVRIDTQYF NA TRBJ2-3 TRBV27 NA